A single sample is the source of the 28 T cell receptor beta chains below, sequenced in a study of T-cell reconstitution after alpha-beta-depleted transplantation in children. Unique molecular identifiers were incorporated during preparation of the TCRbeta library. TCRdb re-analysed the PCR reads in MiXCR, keeping a single row per CDR3 protein. This table has hundreds of thousands of distinct CDR3 sequences, 10% to 15% appearing once. Sequenced material: PBMCs, mostly from graft donor cells, taken 360 days after TCRalphabeta/CD19-depleted stem cell transplant. The receptors were gathered from a male patient younger than 18 who had a stem cell transplant for acute myeloid leukemia, so the T cells may come from the graft donor.

This clonotype has only a few counts. J is TRBJ2-6 and V is TRBV28; no firm D call. The CDR3 is 16 amino acids. Looked up from germline, CDR1 is MDHEN and CDR2 is SYDVKM. Trimming shortened V by 2 bases and J by 3 bases, and 11 bases separated the two germline ends. CDR3: CASSLIGSLGANVLTF. The CDR3 region has the DNA TGTGCCAGCAGTTTAATAGGTAGTCTTGGGGCCAACGTCCTGACTTTC.

There are many counts of this clonotype. The V and J genes are TRBV4-3 and TRBJ2-2, with unresolved D. CDR3 size: 13 residues. The germline V gene encodes CDR1 LGHNA and CDR2 YSLEER. Between the trimmed V and J ends, which lost 3 bases and 5 bases, there was a span of 7 bases. The CDR3 DNA reads TGCGCCAGCAGCCACCGGAGTACCGGGGAGCTGTTTTTT. This gives the protein CASSHRSTGELFF.

Only a few counts were recorded for this clonotype. The chain joins TRBV19 to TRBJ2-7; possibly TRBD2 for D (6 bases). The V and J ends lost 5 bases and 2 bases respectively, with 16 bases between them. The CDR3 totals 15 residues. Germline assignment: CDR1 LNHDA and CDR2 SQIVND (reference sequence). The CDR3: CASSGLGLSAYEQYF. DNA for the CDR3: TGTGCCAGTAGTGGCCTGGGACTCTCAGCCTACGAGCAGTACTTC.

This chain joins TRBV4-3 and TRBJ2-3, with TRBD1 matching 9 bases. The germline V gene encodes CDR1 LGHNA and CDR2 YSLEER. The CDR3 extends over 20 amino acids. The junction had 13 bases not matched to a gene; V was cut back by 0 bases and J by 0 bases. The CDR3 DNA reads as TGCGCCAGCAGCCAAGAGGCGGACAGGGGCTCTCTCACTAGCACAGATACGCAGTATTTT. It is translated as CASSQEADRGSLTSTDTQYF.

The chain combines TRBV5-6 with TRBJ1-4; D is ambiguous. The V end was cut by 6 bases, the J end by 5 bases, with 17 bases between. Germline assignment: CDR1 SGHDT and CDR2 YYEEEE. The CDR3 spans 15 residues. The CDR3 sequence: CASTRWARRNEKLFF. The CDR3 DNA follows: TGTGCCAGCACCCGATGGGCAAGAAGGAATGAAAAACTGTTTTTT.

This chain uses TRBV24-1 with TRBJ2-7; 7 bases agree with TRBD2. Germline CDR1 is KGHDR and CDR2 is SFDVKD. V lost 6 bases, J lost 3 bases, and 4 bases stayed unmatched. The CDR3 spans 13 residues. The CDR3: CATSRRDYYEQYF. Here the CDR3 DNA reads TGTGCCACCAGTCGTCGGGACTACTACGAGCAGTACTTC.

The J gene is TRBJ1-4, the V gene TRBV14; D possibly corresponds to TRBD1 (5 bases). The length of the CDR3 is 20 residues. Germline V CDR1 and CDR2: SGHDN, FVKESK. Trimming stripped 4 bases from V and 0 bases from J, with 24 bases between. CDR3 in DNA: TGTGCCAGCAGCCGCTATCGTCCGGACCCCGGGGGTACAACTAATGAAAAACTGTTTTTT. Amino acids: CASSRYRPDPGGTTNEKLFF.

This clonotype was recorded many times. The chain joins TRBV20-1 to TRBJ2-7, with D possibly TRBD2 on 6 matching bases. Germline-derived CDR1 and CDR2 are DFQATT and SNEGSKA (reference sequence). The CDR3 totals 12 residues. Trimming removed 5 bases from V and 4 bases from J, with 12 bases in between. CDR3: CSAWGLTYEQYF. The CDR3 DNA follows: TGCAGTGCTTGGGGACTTACGTACGAGCAGTACTTC.

A few counts support this clonotype. The chain couples TRBV12-3 or TRBV12-4 to TRBJ2-7, with TRBD1 matching 8 bases. This CDR3 has 14 amino acids. V was clipped by 3 bases and J by 2 bases; unmatched bases: 3. The CDR3 sequence is CASSFRTGPYEQYF. The CDR3, as DNA: TGTGCCAGCAGTTTCCGGACAGGGCCCTACGAGCAGTACTTC.

V and J are TRBV10-3 and TRBJ2-1; D may be TRBD2 (5 bases). Germline loops: CDR1 ENHRY, CDR2 SYGVKD. V was trimmed by 6 bases and J by 3 bases, leaving 27 bases between them. The CDR3 totals 19 residues. Here the CDR3 reads CAIRGWAGWFGNDYNEQFF. The DNA of the CDR3 is TGTGCCATCAGGGGGTGGGCAGGTTGGTTCGGGAATGACTACAATGAGCAGTTCTTC.

This clonotype was observed many times. The V gene is TRBV27, the J gene TRBJ2-7, with D possibly being TRBD2 (6 bases). The CDR3 length is 13 residues. Trimming removed 7 bases at V and 6 bases at J, with 16 bases between. The germline V gene encodes CDR1 MNHEY and CDR2 SMNVEV (reference sequence). Here the CDR3 DNA reads TGTGCCAGCACCCCGGACTATAGCGGCGAGCAGTACTTC. Translation gives CASTPDYSGEQYF.

This clonotype was detected only a few times. The J gene is TRBJ2-2, the V gene TRBV12-3 or TRBV12-4; D remains unclear. The CDR3 runs to 12 residues. Trimming left V 5 bases short and J 8 bases short, with 9 bases between. DNA for the CDR3: TGTGCCAGCAGTCGCGTGTTGGGGGAGCTGTTTTTT. This translates into CASSRVLGELFF.

The table lists this clonotype with a few counts. V is TRBV28 and J is TRBJ2-5, with 7 bases fitting TRBD1. The CDR3 extends over 14 amino acids. The germline CDR1 and CDR2 sequences are MDHEN and SYDVKM. V shed 6 bases, J shed 2 bases, and the junction held 6 bases outside the gene matches. CDR3 nucleotides: TGTGCCAGCAGCAAAGACAGGGTTCAAGAGACCCAGTACTTC. It encodes CASSKDRVQETQYF.

The chain joins TRBV12-3 or TRBV12-4 to TRBJ2-5, with D perhaps TRBD1 (6 bases). Trimming pared 0 bases from V and 1 base from J, leaving 9 bases between. This CDR3 region has 15 residues. In DNA form, the CDR3 reads TGTGCCAGCAGTTTAGCGCAAGGGGGCCAAGAGACCCAGTACTTC. It codes for CASSLAQGGQETQYF.

The chain uses TRBV12-3 or TRBV12-4 and TRBJ2-7, with 8 bases lining up with TRBD1. Trimming cost V 8 bases and J 3 bases; bases outside gene matches: 3. This CDR3 contains 12 residues. CDR3 in DNA: TGTGCCAGCTCGGACAGGGTCTACGAGCAGTACTTC. Its protein product is CASSDRVYEQYF.

There are a few counts of this clonotype. V and J are TRBV20-1 and TRBJ1-5, with 8 bases matching TRBD1. The germline V gene has CDR1 DFQATT and CDR2 SNEGSKA (reference sequence). The length of the CDR3 is 15 residues. Germline trimming cut 6 bases from V and 4 bases from J; bases unmatched to any gene: 11. The CDR3 DNA is TGCAGTGCAAGAAAACAGGGGGTAAGGAATCAGCCCCAGCATTTT. This gives the protein CSARKQGVRNQPQHF.

This clonotype was observed at least ten times. This chain joins TRBV7-3 and TRBJ2-3; 7 bases are a match to TRBD2. The V gene end was trimmed by 5 bases and the J gene end by 6 bases; junction bases not matched to a gene: 11. Germline values: CDR1 SGHTA, CDR2 FQGTGA. The CDR3 contains 15 residues. The CDR3 region is CASSPNGGSADTQYF. CDR3 coding DNA: TGTGCCAGCAGCCCGAACGGGGGGAGTGCGGATACGCAGTATTTT. The full variable domain, in which reference TRBV7-3 and TRBJ2-3 provide the parts outside the CDR3, is GAGVSQTPSNKVTEKGKYVELRCDPISGHTALYWYRQSLGQGPEFLIYFQGTGAADDSGLPNDRFFAVRPEGSVSTLKIQRTERGDSAVYLCASSPNGGSADTQYFGPGTRLTVL.

This clonotype occurred many times. The gene calls are TRBV7-8 and TRBJ2-7, with D possibly called TRBD1 or TRBD2 (5 bases each). The CDR3 contains 13 residues. CDR1 SGHVS and CDR2 FQNEAQ come from the germline V gene. The V end lost 5 bases, the J end lost 2 bases, and 10 bases lay between the germline ends. This CDR3 reads CASSRDLTYEQYF. The DNA of the CDR3 is TGTGCCAGCAGCCGGGACCTTACCTACGAGCAGTACTTC.

The chain joins TRBV4-3 to TRBJ1-3; D not resolved. With 0 bases removed from V and 0 bases from J, the gap between germline ends came to 6 bases. Germline lookup yields CDR1 LGHNA and CDR2 YSLEER. The CDR3 loop spans 15 amino acids. CDR3 in DNA: TGCGCCAGCAGCCAAGACAGCGTCTCTGGAAACACCATATATTTT. Its protein is CASSQDSVSGNTIYF.

V is TRBV20-1 and J is TRBJ1-5, with D tentatively TRBD1 (6 bases). This CDR3 has 13 amino acids. Trimming removed 6 bases at V and 7 bases at J, with 16 bases between. The germline V gene has CDR1 DFQATT and CDR2 SNEGSKA (reference sequence). The chain's CDR3 is CSAERGLEQPQHF. The DNA for the CDR3 is TGCAGTGCGGAAAGGGGGTTGGAGCAGCCCCAGCATTTT.

This clonotype was seen at least ten times. V usage is TRBV13 and J usage is TRBJ2-1, with 10 bases aligning to TRBD2. Germline V gene data show CDR1 as PRHDT and CDR2 as FYEKMQ (reference sequence). The CDR3 length is 15 residues. V gave up 1 base and J gave up 7 bases; unmatched junction bases: 4. CDR3 sequence reads: CASSLASGSRNEQFF. Written as DNA, the CDR3 is TGTGCCAGCAGCTTAGCTAGCGGGAGTCGTAATGAGCAGTTCTTC.

This chain uses TRBV29-1 with TRBJ2-5; 10 bases agree with TRBD2. The CDR3 has 14 residues. Per the germline V gene, CDR1 is SQVTM and CDR2 is ANQGSEA. V shed 4 bases, J shed 4 bases, and the junction held 6 bases outside the gene matches. Written as DNA, the CDR3 is TGCAGCGTTGCCAAGCGGGAGGGCCTAGAGACCCAGTACTTC. This codes for CSVAKREGLETQYF.

This clonotype came up a few times. The V call is TRBV7-9, the J call TRBJ2-4; D is uncertain. The CDR3 is 16 amino acids. Trimming shortened V by 1 base and J by 2 bases, and 12 bases separated the two germline ends. Looked up from germline, CDR1 is SEHNR and CDR2 is FQNEAQ (reference sequence). The CDR3 DNA reads as TGTGCCAGCAGCTTAGACTGGCTTAACCCCAAAAACATTCAGTACTTC. Translated: CASSLDWLNPKNIQYF.

The chain carries TRBV18 and TRBJ1-2; 8 bases match TRBD1. Trimming removed 5 bases from V and 3 bases from J; junction bases left unmatched: 11. The germline V gene encodes CDR1 KGHSH and CDR2 LQKENI. This CDR3 is built from 16 residues. CDR3 amino acids: CASSSLGTGRYYGYTF. The CDR3 bases are TGTGCCAGCTCATCACTCGGGACAGGCCGCTACTATGGCTACACCTTC.

This clonotype was detected a few times. The V call is TRBV30, the J call TRBJ2-2, with D hard to call. The CDR3 extends over 14 amino acids. Trimming removed 0 bases from V and 6 bases from J, with 11 bases in between. The germline CDR1 and CDR2 sequences are GTSNPN and SVGIG (reference sequence). The CDR3 is CAWSVILGPGELFF. CDR3 bases: TGTGCCTGGAGTGTAATATTGGGTCCCGGGGAGCTGTTTTTT.

The V call is TRBV12-3 or TRBV12-4, the J call TRBJ2-5; D is perhaps TRBD2 (5 bases). The CDR3 loop spans 14 amino acids. The ends were cut back, 2 bases at V and 3 bases at J, with 10 bases in the middle. The CDR3: CASSLMRAEETQYF. In DNA form, the CDR3 reads TGTGCCAGCAGTTTAATGAGGGCGGAAGAGACCCAGTACTTC.

This clonotype showed up many times. The chain has TRBV12-3 or TRBV12-4 and TRBJ2-5; D unresolved. The CDR3 consists of 14 residues. The V end lost 4 bases, the J end lost 5 bases, and 14 bases lay between the germline ends. CDR3 in DNA: TGTGCCAGCAGTTCGGGCTTCCTGGGGGAGACCCAGTACTTC. Translating gives CASSSGFLGETQYF.

The gene calls are TRBV12-3 or TRBV12-4 and TRBJ2-7, with 7 bases lining up with TRBD1. V was clipped by 4 bases and J by 5 bases; unmatched bases: 5. The CDR3 is 13 residues long. CDR3 sequence reads: CASSSTGYNEQYF. As DNA, the CDR3 is TGTGCCAGCAGTTCGACAGGGTACAACGAGCAGTACTTC.